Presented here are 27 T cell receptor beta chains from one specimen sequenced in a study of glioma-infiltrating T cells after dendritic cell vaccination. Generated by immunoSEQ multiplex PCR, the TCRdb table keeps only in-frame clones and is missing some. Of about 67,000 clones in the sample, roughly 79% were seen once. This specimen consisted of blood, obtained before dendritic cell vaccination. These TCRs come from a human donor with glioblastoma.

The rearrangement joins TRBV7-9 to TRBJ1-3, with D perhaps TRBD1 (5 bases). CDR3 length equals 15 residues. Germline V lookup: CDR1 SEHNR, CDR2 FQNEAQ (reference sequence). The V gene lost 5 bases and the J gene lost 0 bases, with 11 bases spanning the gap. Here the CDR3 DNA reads TGTGCCAGCAGCGGCAGGGTTGGCTCTGGAAACACCATATATTTT. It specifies CASSGRVGSGNTIYF.

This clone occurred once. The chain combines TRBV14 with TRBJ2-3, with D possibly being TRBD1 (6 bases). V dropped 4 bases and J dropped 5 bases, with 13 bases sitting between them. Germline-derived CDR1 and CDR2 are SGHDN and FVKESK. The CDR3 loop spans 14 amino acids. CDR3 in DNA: TGTGCCAGCAGCCCTCATATACAGGGAGATACGCAGTATTTT. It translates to CASSPHIQGDTQYF.

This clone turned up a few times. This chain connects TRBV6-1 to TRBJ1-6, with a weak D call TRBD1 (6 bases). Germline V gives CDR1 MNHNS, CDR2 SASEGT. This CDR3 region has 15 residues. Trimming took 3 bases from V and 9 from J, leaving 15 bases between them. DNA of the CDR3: TGTGCCAGCAGTGAGGCTGCACAGGGTACTTCACCCCTCCACTTT. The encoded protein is CASSEAAQGTSPLHF.

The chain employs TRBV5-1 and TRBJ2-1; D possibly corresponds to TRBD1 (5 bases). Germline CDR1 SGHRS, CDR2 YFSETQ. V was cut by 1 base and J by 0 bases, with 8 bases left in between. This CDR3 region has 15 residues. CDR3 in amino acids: CASSLSQGSYNEQFF. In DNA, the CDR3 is TGCGCCAGCAGCTTGAGCCAGGGCTCCTACAATGAGCAGTTCTTC.

CDR3 coding DNA: TGCGCCAGCAGCCAAGATGACGCGACTAGCGGGGAAAACTACGAGCAGTACTTC. Translation: CASSQDDATSGENYEQYF. The chain carries TRBV4-3 and TRBJ2-7; the match to TRBD2 covers 11 bases. This CDR3 spans 18 amino acids. V gave up 0 bases and J gave up 3 bases; unmatched junction bases: 10. CDR1 is LGHNA and CDR2 is YSLEER in the germline V gene.

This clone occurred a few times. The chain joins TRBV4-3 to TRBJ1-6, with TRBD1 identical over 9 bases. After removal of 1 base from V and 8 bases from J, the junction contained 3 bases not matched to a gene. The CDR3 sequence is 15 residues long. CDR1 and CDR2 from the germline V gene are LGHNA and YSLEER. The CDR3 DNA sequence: TGCGCCAGCAGCCAAGTTGGGGACAGGGATTCACCCCTCCACTTT. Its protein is CASSQVGDRDSPLHF.

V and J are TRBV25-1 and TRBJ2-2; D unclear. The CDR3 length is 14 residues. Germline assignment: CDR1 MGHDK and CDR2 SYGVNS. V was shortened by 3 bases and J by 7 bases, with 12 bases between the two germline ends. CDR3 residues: CASSERSGNGELFF. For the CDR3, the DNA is TGTGCCAGCAGTGAGAGATCGGGTAACGGGGAGCTGTTTTTT.

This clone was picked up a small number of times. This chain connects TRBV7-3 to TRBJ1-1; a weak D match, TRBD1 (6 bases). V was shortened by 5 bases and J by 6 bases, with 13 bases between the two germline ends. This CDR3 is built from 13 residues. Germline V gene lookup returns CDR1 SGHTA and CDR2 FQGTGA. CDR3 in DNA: TGTGCCAGCAGCAAAACAGGGATTGCTGAAGCTTTCTTT. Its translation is CASSKTGIAEAFF. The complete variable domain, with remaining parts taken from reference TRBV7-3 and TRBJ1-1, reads GAGVSQTPSNKVTEKGKYVELRCDPISGHTALYWYRQSLGQGPEFLIYFQGTGAADDSGLPNDRFFAVRPEGSVSTLKIQRTERGDSAVYLCASSKTGIAEAFFGQGTRLTVV.

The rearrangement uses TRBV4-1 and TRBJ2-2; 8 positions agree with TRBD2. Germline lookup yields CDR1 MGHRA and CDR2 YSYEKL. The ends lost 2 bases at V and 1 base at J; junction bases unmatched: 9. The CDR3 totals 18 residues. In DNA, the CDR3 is TGCGCCAGCAGCCAATCCTGGAGCGGGGGTCTGAACACCGGGGAGCTGTTTTTT. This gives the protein CASSQSWSGGLNTGELFF.

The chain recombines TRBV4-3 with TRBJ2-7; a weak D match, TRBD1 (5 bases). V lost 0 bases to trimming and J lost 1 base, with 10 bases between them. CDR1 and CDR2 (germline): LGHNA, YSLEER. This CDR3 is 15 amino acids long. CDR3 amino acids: CASSQDKGESYEQYF. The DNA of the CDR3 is TGCGCCAGCAGCCAAGACAAAGGGGAATCCTACGAGCAGTACTTC.

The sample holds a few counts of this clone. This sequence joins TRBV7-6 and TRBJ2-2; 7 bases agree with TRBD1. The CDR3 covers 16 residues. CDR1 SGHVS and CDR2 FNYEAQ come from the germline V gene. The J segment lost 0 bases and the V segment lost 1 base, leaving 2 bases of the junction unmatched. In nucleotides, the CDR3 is TGTGCCAGCAGCTTAGGCGGACAGGCGAACACCGGGGAGCTGTTTTTT. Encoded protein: CASSLGGQANTGELFF.

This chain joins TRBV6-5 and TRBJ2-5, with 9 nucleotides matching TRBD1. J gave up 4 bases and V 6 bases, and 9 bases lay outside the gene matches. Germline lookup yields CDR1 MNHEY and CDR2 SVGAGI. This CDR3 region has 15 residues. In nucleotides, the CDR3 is TGTGCCAGCAGCCCCGACAGGGGGGGACGAGAGACCCAGTACTTC. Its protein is CASSPDRGGRETQYF.

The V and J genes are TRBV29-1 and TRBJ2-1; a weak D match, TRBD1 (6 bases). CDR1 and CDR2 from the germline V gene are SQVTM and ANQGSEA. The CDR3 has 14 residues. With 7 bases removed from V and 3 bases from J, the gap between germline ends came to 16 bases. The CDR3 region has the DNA TGCAGCGCAGGAACAGGGAGCGTCTACAATGAGCAGTTCTTC. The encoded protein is CSAGTGSVYNEQFF.

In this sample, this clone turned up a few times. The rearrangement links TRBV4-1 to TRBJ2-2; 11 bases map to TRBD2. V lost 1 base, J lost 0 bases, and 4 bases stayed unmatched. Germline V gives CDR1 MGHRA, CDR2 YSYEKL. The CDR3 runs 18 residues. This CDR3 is CASSQVPGLAANTGELFF. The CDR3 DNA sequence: TGCGCCAGCAGCCAAGTCCCGGGACTAGCGGCGAACACCGGGGAGCTGTTTTTT.

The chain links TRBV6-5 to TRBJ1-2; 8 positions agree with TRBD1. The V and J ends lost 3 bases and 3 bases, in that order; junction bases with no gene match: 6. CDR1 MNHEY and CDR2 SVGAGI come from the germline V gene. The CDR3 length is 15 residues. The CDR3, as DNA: TGTGCCAGCAGTTATGGGACAGGAAAGTACTATGGCTACACCTTC. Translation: CASSYGTGKYYGYTF.

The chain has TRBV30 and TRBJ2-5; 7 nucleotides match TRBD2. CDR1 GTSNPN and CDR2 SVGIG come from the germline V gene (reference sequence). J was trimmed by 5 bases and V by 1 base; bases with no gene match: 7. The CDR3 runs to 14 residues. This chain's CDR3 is CAWSDPPGGETQYF. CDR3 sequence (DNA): TGTGCCTGGAGTGACCCCCCGGGGGGTGAGACCCAGTACTTC.

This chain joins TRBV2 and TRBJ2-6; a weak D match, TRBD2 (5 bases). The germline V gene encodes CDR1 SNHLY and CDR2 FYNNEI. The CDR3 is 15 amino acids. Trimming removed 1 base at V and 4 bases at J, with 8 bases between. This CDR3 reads CASSEDEGGANVLTF. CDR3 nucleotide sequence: TGTGCCAGCAGTGAAGATGAGGGAGGGGCCAACGTCCTGACTTTC.

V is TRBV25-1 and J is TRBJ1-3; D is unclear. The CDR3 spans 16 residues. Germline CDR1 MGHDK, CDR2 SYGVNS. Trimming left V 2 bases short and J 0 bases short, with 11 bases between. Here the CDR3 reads CASSEGRMSSGNTIYF. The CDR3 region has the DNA TGTGCCAGCAGTGAAGGGCGCATGAGCTCTGGAAACACCATATATTTT.

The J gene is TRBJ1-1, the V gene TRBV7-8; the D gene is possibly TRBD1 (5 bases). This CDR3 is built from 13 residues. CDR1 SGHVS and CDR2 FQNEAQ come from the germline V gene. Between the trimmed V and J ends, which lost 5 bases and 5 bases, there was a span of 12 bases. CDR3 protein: CASSNGGGTEAFF. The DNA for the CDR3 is TGTGCCAGCAGCAATGGGGGAGGAACTGAAGCTTTCTTT.

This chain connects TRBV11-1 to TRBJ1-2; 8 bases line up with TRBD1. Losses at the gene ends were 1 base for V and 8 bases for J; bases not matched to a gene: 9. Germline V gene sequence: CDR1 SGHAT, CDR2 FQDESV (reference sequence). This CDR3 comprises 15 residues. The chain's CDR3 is CASSLGPEDRDGYTF. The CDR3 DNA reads TGTGCCAGCAGCTTAGGGCCAGAGGACAGGGACGGCTACACCTTC. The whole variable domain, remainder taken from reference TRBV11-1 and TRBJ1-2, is EAEVAQSPRYKITEKSQAVAFWCDPISGHATLYWYRQILGQGPELLVQFQDESVVDDSQLPKDRFSAERLKGVDSTLKIQPAELGDSAMYLCASSLGPEDRDGYTFGSGTRLTVV.

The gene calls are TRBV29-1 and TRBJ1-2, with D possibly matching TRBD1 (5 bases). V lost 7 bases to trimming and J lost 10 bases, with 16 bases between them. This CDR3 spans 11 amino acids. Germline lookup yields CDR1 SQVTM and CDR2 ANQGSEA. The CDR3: CSAGTRGDYTF. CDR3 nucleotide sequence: TGCAGCGCCGGGACGCGGGGGGACTACACCTTC.

The DNA for the CDR3 is TGTGCCTGGGAGGTCAGTGGGACTCTACAAGAGACCCAGTACTTC. Translating it yields CAWEVSGTLQETQYF. V usage is TRBV30 and J usage is TRBJ2-5; perhaps TRBD2 as D (6 bases). The V gene lost 5 bases and the J gene lost 2 bases, with 18 bases spanning the gap. This CDR3 has 15 amino acids. Per germline, CDR1 GTSNPN and CDR2 SVGIG (reference sequence).

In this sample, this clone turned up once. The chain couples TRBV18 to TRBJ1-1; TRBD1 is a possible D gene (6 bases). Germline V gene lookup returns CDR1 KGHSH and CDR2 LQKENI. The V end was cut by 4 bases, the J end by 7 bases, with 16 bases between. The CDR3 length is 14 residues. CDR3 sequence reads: CASSQPSRGHEAFF. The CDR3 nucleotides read TGTGCCAGCTCACAACCGTCCAGGGGCCATGAAGCTTTCTTT. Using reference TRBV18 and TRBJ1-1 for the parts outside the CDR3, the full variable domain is NAGVMQNPRHLVRRRGQEARLRCSPMKGHSHVYWYRQLPEEGLKFMVYLQKENIIDESGMPKERFSAEFPKEGPSILRIQQVVRGDSAAYFCASSQPSRGHEAFFGQGTRLTVV.

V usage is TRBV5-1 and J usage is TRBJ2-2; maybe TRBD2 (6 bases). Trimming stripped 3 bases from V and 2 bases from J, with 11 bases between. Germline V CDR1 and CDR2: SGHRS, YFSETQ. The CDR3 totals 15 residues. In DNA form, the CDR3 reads TGCGCCAGCAGCTCCGGGACTCCTAACACCGGGGAGCTGTTTTTT. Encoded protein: CASSSGTPNTGELFF.

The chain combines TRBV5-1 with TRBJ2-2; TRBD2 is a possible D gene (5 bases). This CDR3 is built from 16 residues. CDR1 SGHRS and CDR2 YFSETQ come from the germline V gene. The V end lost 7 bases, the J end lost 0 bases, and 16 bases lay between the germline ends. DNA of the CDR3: TGCGCCAGCGGACTGACTTTGAAATCGAACACCGGGGAGCTGTTTTTT. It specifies CASGLTLKSNTGELFF. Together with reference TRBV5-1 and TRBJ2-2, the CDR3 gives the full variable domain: KAGVTQTPRYLIKTRGQQVTLSCSPISGHRSVSWYQQTPGQGLQFLFEYFSETQRNKGNFPGRFSGRQFSNSRSEMNVSTLELGDSALYLCASGLTLKSNTGELFFGEGSRLTVL.

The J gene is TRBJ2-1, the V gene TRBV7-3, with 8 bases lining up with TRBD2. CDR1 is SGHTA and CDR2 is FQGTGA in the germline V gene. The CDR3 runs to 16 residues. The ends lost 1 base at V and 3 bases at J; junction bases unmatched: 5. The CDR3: CASSLRALAGYNEQFF. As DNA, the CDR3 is TGTGCCAGCAGCTTAAGGGCCCTAGCGGGCTACAATGAGCAGTTCTTC.

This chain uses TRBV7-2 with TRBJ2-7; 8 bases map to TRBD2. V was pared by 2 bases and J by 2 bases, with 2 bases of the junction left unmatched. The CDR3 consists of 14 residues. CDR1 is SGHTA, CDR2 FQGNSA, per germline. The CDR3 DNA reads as TGTGCCAGCAGCTTATTTAGCGGGGCCTACGAGCAGTACTTC. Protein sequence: CASSLFSGAYEQYF.